This passage covers 7 T cell receptor beta chains from one sample sequenced in a study of cytomegalovirus exposure and HLA in healthy donors. Researchers ran the PCR with 60 Vbeta and 13 Jbeta primers. Sequencing was performed with immunoSEQ multiplex PCR; in TCRdb, only in-frame clones are kept and a portion is missing. This table holds about 190,000 clones, just under 75% found once. The sequenced material came from PBMCs. The source of these receptors is a woman aged 25 to 39 in good health and CMV-seropositive.

This clone was detected a few times. The chain employs TRBV6-5 and TRBJ1-2, with D unresolved. The CDR3 runs to 14 residues. The germline gives CDR1 MNHEY, CDR2 SVGAGI. Trimming removed 2 bases from V and 0 bases from J, with 7 bases in between. CDR3 sequence: CASSYQRANYGYTF. The CDR3 region has the DNA TGTGCCAGCAGTTACCAACGGGCTAACTATGGCTACACCTTC.

V is TRBV10-3 and J is TRBJ2-7; D may be TRBD2 (6 bases). Germline V gives CDR1 ENHRY, CDR2 SYGVKD. The CDR3 runs to 16 residues. V was trimmed by 0 bases and J by 4 bases, leaving 16 bases between them. The CDR3 nucleotides read TGTGCCATCAGTGAGTCGACGGGACTTCGAAAGTACGAGCAGTACTTC. Its protein product is CAISESTGLRKYEQYF.

This clone occurred a few times. The gene calls are TRBV2 and TRBJ2-1, with TRBD2 matching 7 bases. Trimming removed 2 bases from V and 7 bases from J; junction bases left unmatched: 8. The CDR3 is 15 residues long. Germline loops: CDR1 SNHLY, CDR2 FYNNEI. DNA of the CDR3: TGTGCCAGCAGTGAATCGGCTAGCGGATATAATGAGCAGTTCTTC. Its protein product is CASSESASGYNEQFF.

The V gene is TRBV4-1, the J gene TRBJ2-1; TRBD2 aligns across 16 bases. This CDR3 is 15 amino acids long. Germline CDR1 is MGHRA and CDR2 is YSYEKL. Trimming cost V 0 bases and J 10 bases; bases outside gene matches: 0. The CDR3 here is CASSQEGLAGGEQFF. Here the CDR3 DNA reads TGCGCCAGCAGCCAAGAGGGACTAGCGGGAGGGGAGCAGTTCTTC.

This rearrangement joins TRBV29-1 to TRBJ2-7; a possible D gene is TRBD2 (5 bases). Germline assignment: CDR1 SQVTM and CDR2 ANQGSEA. There are 13 residues in the CDR3. Deletions cut 5 bases from V and 0 bases from J, with 11 bases between. The CDR3 nucleotides are TGCAGCGTTACCACCGCGGGCTCCTACGAGCAGTACTTC. Translation gives CSVTTAGSYEQYF.

This clone was detected a few times. The chain recombines TRBV13 with TRBJ2-1, with 8 bases identical to TRBD2. After removal of 5 bases from V and 9 bases from J, the junction contained 9 bases not matched to a gene. This CDR3 has 14 amino acids. From germline, CDR1 is PRHDT and CDR2 FYEKMQ (reference sequence). Here the CDR3 reads CASSPRAGVSEQFF. In DNA, the CDR3 is TGTGCCAGCAGCCCCAGAGCGGGAGTGAGTGAGCAGTTCTTC.

The chain recombines TRBV21-1 with TRBJ1-5. TRBV21-1 counts as a pseudogene. CDR3 length: 15 residues. The CDR3 reads CASSKGIEGHQPQHF. CDR3 nucleotides: TGTGCCAGCAGCAAAGGGATCGAGGGCCATCAGCCCCAGCATTTT.